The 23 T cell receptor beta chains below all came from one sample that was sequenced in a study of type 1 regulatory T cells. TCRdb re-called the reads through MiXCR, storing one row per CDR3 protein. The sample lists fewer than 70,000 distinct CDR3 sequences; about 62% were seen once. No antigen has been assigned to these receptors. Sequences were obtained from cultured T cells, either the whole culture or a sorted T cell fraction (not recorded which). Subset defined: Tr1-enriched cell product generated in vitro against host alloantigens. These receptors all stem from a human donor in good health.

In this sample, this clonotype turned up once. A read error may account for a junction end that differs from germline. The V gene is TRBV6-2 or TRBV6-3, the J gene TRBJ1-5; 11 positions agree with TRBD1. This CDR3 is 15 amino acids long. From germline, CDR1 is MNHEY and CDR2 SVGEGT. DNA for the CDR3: TGTGCCAGCAGGAGGACAGGGGGCGGCAATCAGTCCCAGCATTTT. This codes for CASRRTGGGNQSQHF.

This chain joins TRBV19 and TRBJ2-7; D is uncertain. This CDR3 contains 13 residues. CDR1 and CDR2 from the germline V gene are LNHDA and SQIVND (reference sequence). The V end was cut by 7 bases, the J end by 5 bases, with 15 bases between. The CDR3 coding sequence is TGTGCCAGTACCTCCCCCCCCAGCCACGAGCAGTACTTC. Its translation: CASTSPPSHEQYF.

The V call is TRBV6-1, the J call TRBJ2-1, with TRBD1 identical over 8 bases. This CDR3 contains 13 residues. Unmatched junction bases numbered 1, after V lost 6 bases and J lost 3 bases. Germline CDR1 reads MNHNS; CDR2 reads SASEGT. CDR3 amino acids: CASRDRVYNEQFF. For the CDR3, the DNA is TGTGCCAGCAGGGACAGGGTCTACAATGAGCAGTTCTTC.

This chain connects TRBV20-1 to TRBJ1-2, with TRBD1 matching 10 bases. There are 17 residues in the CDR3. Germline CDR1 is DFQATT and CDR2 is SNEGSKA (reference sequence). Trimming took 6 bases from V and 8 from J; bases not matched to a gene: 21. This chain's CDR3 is CSAPGRERGQGEWGYTF. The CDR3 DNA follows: TGCAGTGCCCCGGGGAGAGAAAGAGGACAGGGGGAATGGGGCTACACCTTC.

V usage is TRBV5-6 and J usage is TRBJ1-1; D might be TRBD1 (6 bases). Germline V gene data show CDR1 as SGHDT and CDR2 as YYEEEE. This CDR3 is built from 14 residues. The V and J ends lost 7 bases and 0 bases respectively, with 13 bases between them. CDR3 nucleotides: TGTGCCAGCCACGGGGGCTCAGTGAACACTGAAGCTTTCTTT. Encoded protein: CASHGGSVNTEAFF.

CDR3 residues: CASSLRPGGSGMSSYNEQFF. CDR3 nucleotides: TGTGCCAGCAGCCTTCGACCGGGGGGTAGCGGGATGAGCTCCTACAATGAGCAGTTCTTC. The gene calls are TRBV7-2 and TRBJ2-1; 8 bases fit TRBD2. The CDR3 covers 20 residues. V gave up 5 bases and J gave up 0 bases; unmatched junction bases: 18. Germline assignment: CDR1 SGHTA and CDR2 FQGNSA.

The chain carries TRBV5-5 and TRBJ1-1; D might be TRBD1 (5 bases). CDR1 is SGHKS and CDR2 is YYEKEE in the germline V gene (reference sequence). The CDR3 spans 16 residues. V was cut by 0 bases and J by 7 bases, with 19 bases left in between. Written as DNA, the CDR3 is TGTGCCAGCAGCTTGGGGGTGGGGGGTGGTCCCCGTGAAGCTTTCTTT. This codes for CASSLGVGGGPREAFF.

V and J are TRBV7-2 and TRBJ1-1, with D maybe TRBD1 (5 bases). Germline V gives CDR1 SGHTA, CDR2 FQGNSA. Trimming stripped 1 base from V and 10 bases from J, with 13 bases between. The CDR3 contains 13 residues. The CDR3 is CASSLVPGQGAFF. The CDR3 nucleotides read TGTGCCAGCAGCTTAGTACCAGGGCAGGGAGCTTTCTTT.

The CDR3 region has the DNA TGCAGTGCCCCCCCTAGCGGATTCTCCTACGAGCAGTACTTC. This sequence encodes CSAPPSGFSYEQYF. The chain has TRBV20-1 and TRBJ2-7; TRBD2 matches 7 bases. The CDR3 has 14 amino acids. The J segment lost 0 bases and the V segment lost 6 bases, leaving 8 bases of the junction unmatched. Germline loops: CDR1 DFQATT, CDR2 SNEGSKA (reference sequence).

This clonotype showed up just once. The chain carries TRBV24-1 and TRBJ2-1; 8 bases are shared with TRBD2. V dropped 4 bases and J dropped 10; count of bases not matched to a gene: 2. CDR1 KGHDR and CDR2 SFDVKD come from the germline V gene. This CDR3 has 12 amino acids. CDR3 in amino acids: CATSEIAGEQFF. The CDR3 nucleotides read TGTGCCACCAGTGAAATAGCGGGGGAGCAGTTCTTC.

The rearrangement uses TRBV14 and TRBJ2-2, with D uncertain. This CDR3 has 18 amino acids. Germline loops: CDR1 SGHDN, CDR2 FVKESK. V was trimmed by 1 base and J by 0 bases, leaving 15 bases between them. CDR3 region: CASSQVIRTVTNTGELFF. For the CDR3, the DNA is TGTGCCAGCAGCCAAGTTATCCGGACGGTTACGAACACCGGGGAGCTGTTTTTT. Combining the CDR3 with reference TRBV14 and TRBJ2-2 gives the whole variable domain EAGVTQFPSHSVIEKGQTVTLRCDPISGHDNLYWYRRVMGKEIKFLLHFVKESKQDESGMPNNRFLAERTGGTYSTLKVQPAELEDSGVYFCASSQVIRTVTNTGELFFGEGSRLTVL.

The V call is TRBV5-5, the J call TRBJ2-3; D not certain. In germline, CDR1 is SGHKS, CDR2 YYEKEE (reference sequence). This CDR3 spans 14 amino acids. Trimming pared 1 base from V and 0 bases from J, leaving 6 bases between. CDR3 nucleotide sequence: TGTGCCAGCAGCTTGCTGATTAGCACAGATACGCAGTATTTT. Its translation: CASSLLISTDTQYF.

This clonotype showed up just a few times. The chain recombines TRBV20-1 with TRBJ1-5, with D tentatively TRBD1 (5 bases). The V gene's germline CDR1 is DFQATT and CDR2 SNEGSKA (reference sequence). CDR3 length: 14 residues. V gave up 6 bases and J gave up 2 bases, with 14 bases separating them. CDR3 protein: CSAPQGPRNQPQHF. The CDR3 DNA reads TGCAGTGCCCCCCAGGGTCCCCGCAATCAGCCCCAGCATTTT.

CDR3: CASSQDIGDTQYF. As DNA, the CDR3 is TGCGCCAGCAGCCAAGATATAGGAGATACGCAGTATTTT. This chain connects TRBV4-3 to TRBJ2-3, with D hard to call. The V end was cut by 0 bases, the J end by 5 bases, with 6 bases between. From germline, CDR1 is LGHNA and CDR2 YSLEER. The CDR3 has 13 residues.

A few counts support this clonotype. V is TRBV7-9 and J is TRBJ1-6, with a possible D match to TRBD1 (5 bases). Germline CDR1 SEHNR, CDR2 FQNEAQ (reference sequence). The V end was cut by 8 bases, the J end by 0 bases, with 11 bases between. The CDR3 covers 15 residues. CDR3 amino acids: CASQRGGSYNSPLHF. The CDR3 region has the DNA TGTGCCAGCCAGCGGGGGGGCTCCTATAATTCACCCCTCCACTTT.

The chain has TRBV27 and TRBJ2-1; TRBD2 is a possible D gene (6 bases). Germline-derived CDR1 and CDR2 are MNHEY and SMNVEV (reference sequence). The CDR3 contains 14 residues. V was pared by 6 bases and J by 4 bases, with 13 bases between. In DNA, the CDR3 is TGTGCCAGCAGCCCCCGGAGCGGGTACAATGAGCAGTTCTTC. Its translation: CASSPRSGYNEQFF.

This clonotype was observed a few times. CDR3 residues: CSAREHGLAYEQYF. The CDR3 DNA reads as TGCAGTGCTAGAGAGCATGGACTAGCTTACGAGCAGTACTTC. The rearrangement uses TRBV20-1 and TRBJ2-7, with 8 bases lining up with TRBD2. The CDR3 is made up of 14 amino acids. Germline values: CDR1 DFQATT, CDR2 SNEGSKA (reference sequence). With V trimmed by 0 bases and J by 4 bases, 5 bases remained unmatched.

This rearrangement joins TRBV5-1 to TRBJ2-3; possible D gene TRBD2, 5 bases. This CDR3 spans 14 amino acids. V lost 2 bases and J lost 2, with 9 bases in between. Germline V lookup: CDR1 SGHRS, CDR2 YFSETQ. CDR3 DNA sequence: TGCGCCAGCAGCTTTACGGAGGTCACAGATACGCAGTATTTT. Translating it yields CASSFTEVTDTQYF.

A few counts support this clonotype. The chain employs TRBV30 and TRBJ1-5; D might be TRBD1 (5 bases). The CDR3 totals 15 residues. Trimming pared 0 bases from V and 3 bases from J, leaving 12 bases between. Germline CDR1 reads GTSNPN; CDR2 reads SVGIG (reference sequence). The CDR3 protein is CAWSVRGALNQPQHF. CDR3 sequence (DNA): TGTGCCTGGAGTGTACGCGGGGCTCTCAATCAGCCCCAGCATTTT.

The CDR3 nucleotides are TGTGCCAGCAACATAGAGATCTCCTACAATGAGCAGTTCTTC. Its protein product is CASNIEISYNEQFF. This chain links TRBV2 with TRBJ2-1; no firm D call. Germline-derived CDR1 and CDR2 are SNHLY and FYNNEI. Trimming stripped 7 bases from V and 0 bases from J, with 10 bases between. The CDR3 covers 14 residues.

The CDR3 spells CSADPGGSTDTQYF. The CDR3 coding sequence is TGCAGTGCGGACCCCGGAGGGAGCACAGATACGCAGTATTTT. The chain couples TRBV20-1 to TRBJ2-3, with D possibly matching TRBD2 (6 bases). Trimming removed 6 bases at V and 0 bases at J, with 13 bases between. The CDR3 consists of 14 residues. Germline V lookup: CDR1 DFQATT, CDR2 SNEGSKA (reference sequence).

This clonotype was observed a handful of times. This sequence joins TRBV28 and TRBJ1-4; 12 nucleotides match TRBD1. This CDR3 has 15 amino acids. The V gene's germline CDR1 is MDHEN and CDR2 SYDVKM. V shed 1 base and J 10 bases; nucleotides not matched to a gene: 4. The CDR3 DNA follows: TGTGCCAGCAGTTTATTGGGACAGGGGGCTTTAAAACTGTTTTTT. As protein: CASSLLGQGALKLFF.

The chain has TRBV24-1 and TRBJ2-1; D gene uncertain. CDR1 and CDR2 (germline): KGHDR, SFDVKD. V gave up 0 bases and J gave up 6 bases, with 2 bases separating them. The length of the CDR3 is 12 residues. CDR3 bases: TGTGCCACCAGTGATTTGCCCAATGAGCAGTTCTTC. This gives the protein CATSDLPNEQFF.